A single sample gave rise to the 6 T cell receptor beta chains below, sequenced in a study of cytomegalovirus exposure and HLA in healthy donors. Data came from immunoSEQ multiplex PCR; TCRdb stores just in-frame clones and leaves some out. Of under 150,000 clones listed, around nine tenths were seen once; the top ten hold approximately 8.7%. Sample: PBMCs. These receptors were obtained from a man aged 18 to 30 in good health and CMV-seropositive.

This chain links TRBV27 with TRBJ2-7; D is possibly TRBD2 (5 bases). V was pared by 4 bases and J by 6 bases, with 13 bases between. CDR3 length: 13 residues. Germline V gene sequence: CDR1 MNHEY, CDR2 SMNVEV (reference sequence). The CDR3 reads CASSSAVGVEQYF. CDR3 DNA sequence: TGTGCCAGCAGTTCAGCCGTCGGGGTCGAGCAGTACTTC.

The chain links TRBV29-1 to TRBJ2-7; tentatively, D is TRBD2 (6 bases). The V gene's germline CDR1 is SQVTM and CDR2 ANQGSEA. This CDR3 has 14 residues. The V end lost 8 bases, the J end lost 2 bases, and 19 bases lay between the germline ends. CDR3 sequence reads: CSSTFGRDTYEQYF. The CDR3 nucleotides read TGCAGCTCGACCTTCGGGCGGGATACCTACGAGCAGTACTTC.

This clone was seen only once. This chain joins TRBV9 and TRBJ1-2; D may be TRBD1 (6 bases). V was pared by 0 bases and J by 6 bases, with 9 bases between. Germline assignment: CDR1 SGDLS and CDR2 YYNGEE. CDR3 size: 13 residues. CDR3 region: CASSVGRGDGYTF. In nucleotides, the CDR3 is TGTGCCAGCAGCGTAGGCAGGGGAGATGGCTACACCTTC.

This rearrangement joins TRBV10-3 to TRBJ2-2, with 8 bases matching TRBD1. This CDR3 has 16 residues. Germline loops: CDR1 ENHRY, CDR2 SYGVKD. The junction had 9 bases not matched to a gene; V was cut back by 2 bases and J by 7 bases. CDR3 bases: TGTGCCATCAGTGAGCAAAGTCAGGGGGCTATCGGGGAGCTGTTTTTT. It encodes CAISEQSQGAIGELFF.

The V and J genes are TRBV6-4 and TRBJ1-2, with 12 positions matching TRBD1. Germline CDR1 and CDR2: MRHNA and SNTAGT. V lost 9 bases to trimming and J lost 9 bases; unmatched junction nucleotides: 5. The CDR3 spans 12 residues. The DNA for the CDR3 is TGTGCCAGTAGGGGACAGGGGGCAAGCTACACCTTC. The encoded protein is CASRGQGASYTF.

This rearrangement joins TRBV27 to TRBJ2-7; possible D gene TRBD2, 6 bases. There are 14 residues in the CDR3. Looked up from germline, CDR1 is MNHEY and CDR2 is SMNVEV (reference sequence). With 3 bases removed from V and 2 bases from J, the gap between germline ends came to 11 bases. The CDR3 region is CASSLAGYTYEQYF. CDR3 sequence (DNA): TGTGCCAGCAGTTTGGCGGGGTATACCTACGAGCAGTACTTC.